These 3 T cell receptor beta chains came from one sample sequenced in a study of T cells in Graves' hyperthyroidism and ophthalmopathy. Amplification of TCR beta CDR3 regions used RNA as the template. An initial round of RT-PCR targeting the TCR CDR3 relied on the HTBI primer set. TCRdb re-called the multiplex PCR reads through MiXCR, storing one row per CDR3 protein. This sample has roughly 420,000 distinct CDR3 sequences; around 16% occur once, and the top ten carry 7.7%. Sequenced: blood. Source of these receptors: a woman between 18 and 29 years old with Graves' hyperthyroidism.

This clonotype was recorded many times. The rearrangement uses TRBV12-3 or TRBV12-4 and TRBJ2-2; D gene uncertain. V was pared by 5 bases and J by 4 bases, with 17 bases between. The CDR3 has 16 residues. The CDR3, as DNA: TGTGCCAGCAGTCCGGGCCCCGGACCGCTCACCGGGGAGCTGTTTTTT. Translating gives CASSPGPGPLTGELFF.

The chain has TRBV29-1 and TRBJ2-3, with D unresolved. This CDR3 comprises 12 residues. Germline V CDR1 and CDR2: SQVTM, ANQGSEA. Trimming took 2 bases from V and 0 from J, leaving 3 bases between them. As DNA, the CDR3 is TGCAGCGTTGAATCCAGCACAGATACGCAGTATTTT. Translating it yields CSVESSTDTQYF.

This clonotype was seen at least ten times. V gene TRBV12-3 or TRBV12-4 combines with J gene TRBJ2-7; 9 bases match TRBD1. V was pared by 6 bases and J by 7 bases, with 13 bases of the junction left unmatched. The CDR3 is 15 amino acids. The CDR3 DNA follows: TGTGCCAGCAGCCCACCCGGGACAGGGAGGGGGGAGCAGTACTTC. Translating it yields CASSPPGTGRGEQYF.